Presented here are 30 T cell receptor beta chains from one specimen sequenced in a study of regulatory T cells in long-lasting Graves disease. iRepertoire HTBI primers and Arm-PCR of CDR3 regions built TCR beta libraries. A single record per CDR3 protein comes from TCRdb applying MiXCR to the multiplex PCR reads. This sample has a few hundred thousand distinct CDR3 sequences; 20% to 30% occur once, and the top ten carry over 25%. Noted time point: persistent/refractory GD, antithyroid drugs over 5 years with positive TRAb. TCR sequences were obtained from RNA taken from PBMCs. The input for sequencing was peripheral blood mononuclear cells (PBMCs), taken when the disease was refractory, from a patient treated with antithyroid drugs. The receptors shown here come from a female donor with Graves disease.

This clonotype occurred many times. V gene TRBV12-3 or TRBV12-4 combines with J gene TRBJ1-2; 7 bases map to TRBD1. This CDR3 is built from 14 residues. The J segment lost 5 bases and the V segment lost 3 bases, leaving 6 bases of the junction unmatched. CDR3 DNA: TGTGCCAGCAGTTTGGAGGGGGCAGGGTATGGCTACACCTTC. It translates to CASSLEGAGYGYTF.

The chain has TRBV18 and TRBJ1-1, with D tentatively TRBD1 (5 bases). The CDR3 is 14 amino acids. The V and J ends lost 4 bases and 3 bases respectively, with 12 bases between them. The V gene's germline CDR1 is KGHSH and CDR2 LQKENI. The CDR3 coding sequence is TGTGCCAGCTCACAGGACAAAGGGGACACTGAAGCTTTCTTT. This gives the protein CASSQDKGDTEAFF.

The genes are TRBV2 and TRBJ2-3; 10 bases agree with TRBD1. The trim removed 8 bases at V and 3 bases at J, leaving 5 bases unmatched. CDR3 length: 14 residues. CDR1 is SNHLY, CDR2 FYNNEI, per germline. The CDR3 DNA is TGTGCCAGCCCCCGGGACAGGGGAACAGATACGCAGTATTTT. Its protein product is CASPRDRGTDTQYF.

Only a few counts were recorded for this clonotype. J is TRBJ1-1 and V is TRBV24-1, with D unclear. CDR1 is KGHDR and CDR2 is SFDVKD in the germline V gene. The CDR3 contains 14 residues. The V and J ends lost 3 bases and 4 bases respectively, with 11 bases between them. CDR3 region: CATSDRRGGTEAFF. The DNA of the CDR3 is TGTGCCACCAGTGATAGACGGGGAGGCACTGAAGCTTTCTTT.

Many counts were recorded for this clonotype. J is TRBJ2-5 and V is TRBV28; 7 positions agree with TRBD2. The CDR3 spans 16 residues. CDR1 MDHEN and CDR2 SYDVKM come from the germline V gene. Trimming took 7 bases from V and 6 from J; bases not matched to a gene: 17. Here the CDR3 reads CASTESWTRFMKTQYF. The CDR3 bases are TGTGCCAGCACCGAGAGCTGGACTAGGTTTATGAAGACCCAGTACTTC.

In this sample, this clonotype turned up a few times. The genes are TRBV11-2 and TRBJ2-2, with 8 bases identical to TRBD2. The CDR3 is 16 residues long. CDR1 is SGHAT and CDR2 is FQNNGV in the germline V gene. V was clipped by 1 base and J by 4 bases; unmatched bases: 5. This chain's CDR3 is CASSLGAGVATGELFF. CDR3 bases: TGTGCCAGCAGCTTAGGAGCGGGAGTCGCCACCGGGGAGCTGTTTTTT.

J is TRBJ2-1 and V is TRBV20-1, with D perhaps matching TRBD2 (5 bases). The CDR3 is 12 residues long. Germline assignment: CDR1 DFQATT and CDR2 SNEGSKA (reference sequence). Trimming shortened V by 4 bases and J by 1 base, and 5 bases separated the two germline ends. The DNA for the CDR3 is TGCAGTGCTAAGCGGTCCTACAATGAGCAGTTCTTC. This sequence encodes CSAKRSYNEQFF.

In regard to this clonotype: Being one base from a much bigger clone, this may be a read error. V usage is TRBV2 and J usage is TRBJ1-2; 9 positions agree with TRBD1. The CDR3 contains 14 residues. Germline assignment: CDR1 SNHLY and CDR2 FYNNEI. CDR3 in amino acids: CASSSGTGSYDYTF. As DNA, the CDR3 is TGTGCCAGCAGCTCCGGGACAGGGTCCTATGACTACACCTTC.

This clonotype was counted ten times or more. The rearrangement joins TRBV19 to TRBJ2-5; no definite D call. The germline V gene encodes CDR1 LNHDA and CDR2 SQIVND (reference sequence). V was clipped by 5 bases and J by 3 bases, with 16 bases between them. This CDR3 has 15 amino acids. The CDR3 sequence is CASSQQPNTKETQYF. The CDR3 DNA is TGTGCCAGTAGTCAACAACCGAATACAAAAGAGACCCAGTACTTC.

The chain joins TRBV9 to TRBJ2-7; 11 bases align to TRBD2. This CDR3 contains 15 residues. Trimming cost V 4 bases and J 3 bases; bases outside gene matches: 6. Looked up from germline, CDR1 is SGDLS and CDR2 is YYNGEE. The CDR3 coding sequence is TGTGCCAGCAGCATAACTAGCGGGGGAAACTACGAGCAGTACTTC. Its translation is CASSITSGGNYEQYF.

The gene calls are TRBV4-2 and TRBJ1-6; the D is unclear. Trimming left V 0 bases short and J 7 bases short, with 13 bases between. Germline assignment: CDR1 LGHNA and CDR2 YNFKEQ. This CDR3 region has 16 residues. As DNA, the CDR3 is TGTGCCAGCAGCCAAGATCGTTCCGGGTCCAATTCACCCCTCCACTTT. Amino acid sequence: CASSQDRSGSNSPLHF.

The rearrangement uses TRBV15 and TRBJ2-7, with D hard to call. This CDR3 region has 15 residues. V gave up 4 bases and J gave up 4 bases, with 17 bases separating them. Germline-derived CDR1 and CDR2 are LNHNV and YYDKDF (reference sequence). The CDR3 protein is CATSTITVGSYEQYF. The CDR3 DNA follows: TGTGCCACCAGCACCATCACCGTAGGTTCATACGAGCAGTACTTC.

This rearrangement joins TRBV19 to TRBJ2-5; D is undetermined. CDR1 LNHDA and CDR2 SQIVND come from the germline V gene (reference sequence). CDR3 size: 13 residues. Between the trimmed V and J ends, which lost 5 bases and 2 bases, there was a span of 9 bases. The CDR3 nucleotides read TGTGCCAGTAGTGCCATCAGGCAAGAGACCCAGTACTTC. This translates into CASSAIRQETQYF.

This clonotype was counted at least ten times. The gene calls are TRBV2 and TRBJ2-1; D call uncertain. The CDR3 extends over 14 amino acids. Looked up from germline, CDR1 is SNHLY and CDR2 is FYNNEI. V lost 1 base, J lost 3 bases, and 7 bases lay in between. CDR3 DNA: TGTGCCAGCAGTGAAGGTCCCGGCTACAATGAGCAGTTCTTC. Translating it yields CASSEGPGYNEQFF. Looking up the rest from reference TRBV2 and TRBJ2-1 gives the full variable domain: EPEVTQTPSHQVTQMGQEVILRCVPISNHLYFYWYRQILGQKVEFLVSFYNNEISEKSEIFDDQFSVERPDGSNFTLKIRSTKLEDSAMYFCASSEGPGYNEQFFGPGTRLTVL.

This clonotype was counted only a few times. This chain's CDR3 is CASSQVAGANTGELFF. The CDR3 DNA is TGTGCCAGCAGCCAGGTAGCGGGTGCGAACACCGGGGAGCTGTTTTTT. This chain joins TRBV3-1 and TRBJ2-2, with 7 bases identical to TRBD2. The CDR3 totals 16 residues. The germline V gene has CDR1 LGHDT and CDR2 YNNKEL (reference sequence). V shed 3 bases and J 0 bases; nucleotides not matched to a gene: 4. The variable domain in full, with the rest retrieved from reference TRBV3-1 and TRBJ2-2, is DTAVSQTPKYLVTQMGNDKSIKCEQNLGHDTMYWYKQDSKKFLKIMFSYNNKELIINETVPNRFSPKSPDKAHLNLHINSLELGDSAVYFCASSQVAGANTGELFFGEGSRLTVL.

The chain carries TRBV6-5 and TRBJ2-7; TRBD1 matches 12 bases. The CDR3 consists of 17 residues. V was pared by 2 bases and J by 4 bases, with 9 bases of the junction left unmatched. Germline loops: CDR1 MNHEY, CDR2 SVGAGI. The CDR3 DNA follows: TGTGCCAGCAGTTACCCCGGGACAGGGGGCATCCTTTACGAGCAGTACTTC. Protein: CASSYPGTGGILYEQYF.

This clonotype was recorded at least ten times. The J gene is TRBJ2-5, the V gene TRBV20-1, with D hard to call. This CDR3 region has 11 residues. Germline-derived CDR1 and CDR2 are DFQATT and SNEGSKA (reference sequence). With 3 bases removed from V and 8 bases from J, the gap between germline ends came to 10 bases. CDR3: CSASSRGTQYF. The CDR3, as DNA: TGCAGTGCTAGCTCCCGCGGAACCCAGTACTTC.

In its sample, this clonotype was seen many times. The rearrangement links TRBV2 to TRBJ2-7; 10 bases are shared with TRBD2. Trimming at V came to 5 bases and at J to 3 bases, leaving 7 bases not matched to a gene. Germline CDR1 and CDR2: SNHLY and FYNNEI. The CDR3 is 15 amino acids. CDR3 coding DNA: TGTGCCAGCAGTACTCAAGCGGGAGGGGTCTACGAGCAGTACTTC. It codes for CASSTQAGGVYEQYF.

This clonotype came up many times. The chain links TRBV2 to TRBJ1-5; D call uncertain. Trimming left V 5 bases short and J 1 base short, with 9 bases between. The CDR3 is made up of 14 amino acids. Per germline, CDR1 SNHLY and CDR2 FYNNEI. In DNA, the CDR3 is TGTGCCAGCAGTATGCGCGGCAGCAATCAGCCCCAGCATTTT. This encodes CASSMRGSNQPQHF. Supplemented by reference TRBV2 and TRBJ1-5, the full variable domain reads EPEVTQTPSHQVTQMGQEVILRCVPISNHLYFYWYRQILGQKVEFLVSFYNNEISEKSEIFDDQFSVERPDGSNFTLKIRSTKLEDSAMYFCASSMRGSNQPQHFGDGTRLSIL.

The table lists this clonotype with many counts. The genes are TRBV3-1 and TRBJ2-7; tentative D call: TRBD2 (6 bases). Deletions cut 1 base from V and 2 bases from J, with 9 bases between. This CDR3 has 14 residues. Germline CDR1 is LGHDT and CDR2 is YNNKEL (reference sequence). The CDR3 reads CASSQAWGAYEQYF. Here the CDR3 DNA reads TGTGCCAGCAGCCAAGCCTGGGGGGCCTACGAGCAGTACTTC.

This rearrangement joins TRBV7-3 to TRBJ1-6, with D possibly being TRBD1 (5 bases). Germline V gene data show CDR1 as SGHTA and CDR2 as FQGTGA. The CDR3 totals 15 residues. Trimming removed 0 bases from V and 5 bases from J, with 8 bases in between. CDR3 region: CASSLTGRNNSPLHF. CDR3 coding DNA: TGTGCCAGCAGCTTAACGGGACGGAATAATTCACCCCTCCACTTT.

This clonotype has at least ten counts. The chain employs TRBV12-3 or TRBV12-4 and TRBJ2-7, with D uncertain. V was shortened by 8 bases and J by 6 bases, with 11 bases between the two germline ends. The CDR3 is 11 residues long. The CDR3: CASQMNVEQYF. CDR3 bases: TGTGCCAGCCAAATGAATGTCGAGCAGTACTTC.

The table lists this clonotype with many counts. The V gene is TRBV27, the J gene TRBJ2-5; a possible D gene is TRBD2 (6 bases). Trimming pared 3 bases from V and 2 bases from J, leaving 13 bases between. This CDR3 spans 15 amino acids. Germline assignment: CDR1 MNHEY and CDR2 SMNVEV (reference sequence). CDR3 protein: CASSFTSGAQETQYF. The CDR3 nucleotides read TGTGCCAGCAGTTTTACGTCGGGAGCACAAGAGACCCAGTACTTC.

V gene TRBV7-8 combines with J gene TRBJ1-5, with TRBD1 matching over 8 bases. V dropped 0 bases and J dropped 2; count of bases not matched to a gene: 3. The germline gives CDR1 SGHVS, CDR2 FQNEAQ. The CDR3 loop spans 16 amino acids. This CDR3 is CASSLAQGAGNQPQHF. The CDR3 DNA follows: TGTGCCAGCAGCTTAGCCCAGGGGGCTGGCAATCAGCCCCAGCATTTT.

This clonotype showed up just once. The rearrangement links TRBV2 to TRBJ2-7, with TRBD2 identical over 9 bases. The CDR3 sequence is 17 residues long. Germline loops: CDR1 SNHLY, CDR2 FYNNEI. V was clipped by 4 bases and J by 0 bases; unmatched bases: 10. The CDR3 loop is CASSALAGSRPSYEQYF. The CDR3 nucleotides are TGTGCCAGCAGTGCTCTAGCGGGGTCGAGGCCCTCCTACGAGCAGTACTTC.

V and J are TRBV19 and TRBJ1-5, with 7 positions matching TRBD1. Germline assignment: CDR1 LNHDA and CDR2 SQIVND (reference sequence). J was trimmed by 6 bases and V by 5 bases; bases with no gene match: 10. This CDR3 is 15 amino acids long. The CDR3 DNA sequence: TGTGCCAGTAGTCTGACAGGGAGGAACGGTCAGCCCCAGCATTTT. Residues: CASSLTGRNGQPQHF. The entire variable domain, with the rest obtained from reference TRBV19 and TRBJ1-5, is as follows: DGGITQSPKYLFRKEGQNVTLSCEQNLNHDAMYWYRQDPGQGLRLIYYSQIVNDFQKGDIAEGYSVSREKKESFPLTVTSAQKNPTAFYLCASSLTGRNGQPQHFGDGTRLSIL.

This clonotype is judged medium-sized. The chain has TRBV2 and TRBJ1-6; 7 bases match TRBD1. The CDR3 covers 14 residues. V shed 8 bases, J shed 10 bases, and the junction held 11 bases outside the gene matches. Germline V gene lookup returns CDR1 SNHLY and CDR2 FYNNEI. The CDR3 spells CASEVETGHSPLHF. The CDR3 region has the DNA TGTGCCAGCGAGGTGGAGACAGGGCACTCACCCCTCCACTTT.

This sequence joins TRBV19 and TRBJ1-5, with D uncertain. The CDR3 length is 16 residues. Germline CDR1 is LNHDA and CDR2 is SQIVND (reference sequence). V was cut by 5 bases and J by 4 bases, with 18 bases left in between. The CDR3 sequence is CASSPPPVILNQPQHF. The DNA for the CDR3 is TGTGCCAGTAGTCCCCCCCCGGTCATTCTAAATCAGCCCCAGCATTTT.

The chain joins TRBV6-5 to TRBJ1-1; D ambiguous. Per germline, CDR1 MNHEY and CDR2 SVGAGI. V was trimmed by 3 bases and J by 1 base, leaving 9 bases between them. The CDR3 is made up of 14 amino acids. CDR3 sequence: CASSYLGANTEAFF. The DNA for the CDR3 is TGTGCCAGCAGTTATTTGGGAGCGAACACTGAAGCTTTCTTT.

This clonotype was observed a few times. The chain recombines TRBV30 with TRBJ1-4; D is unclear. This CDR3 contains 12 residues. V was clipped by 4 bases and J by 6 bases, with 9 bases between them. Germline V gives CDR1 GTSNPN, CDR2 SVGIG (reference sequence). The CDR3 sequence: CAWTPRHEKLFF. The CDR3, as DNA: TGTGCCTGGACCCCGCGGCATGAAAAACTGTTTTTT. Supplemented by reference TRBV30 and TRBJ1-4, the full variable domain reads SQTIHQWPATLVQPVGSPLSLECTVEGTSNPNLYWYRQAAGRGLQLLFYSVGIGQISSEVPQNLSASRPQDRQFILSSKKLLLSDSGFYLCAWTPRHEKLFFGSGTQLSVL.